This TCR beta chain was recovered during a study of blood T cell repertoires in COVID-19 (dated by TCRdb to 2018 to 2020). Background on the whole study: Collaborator samples came from the United States, Italy and Spain and covered acute and convalescent phases of COVID-19. The prospective study material was composed of cDNA or gDNA derived from T cells, B-cell-depleted T cells, or PBMCs. The dataset comprised deeply sampled blood TCRbeta repertoires from subjects exposed to, actively infected with, or recovered from COVID-19. The repertoires were released in a freely available public database meant as a resource for research on the immune response to SARS-CoV-2. Samples came from the ongoing ImmuneRACE study (first 160 participants) plus 1,254 subjects from 6 global collaborators. A de-identified subject ID, COVID-19 status, age in years and sex were almost always included in the sample metadata. Where available, HLA class I and class II types were obtained from metadata supplied by the sample provider rather than from assay-based typing. Results and caveats for the whole study, not just this receptor: The amount of clinical and demographic metadata varied by source and participant and was provided uncurated.

TCRbeta CDR3 regions were amplified from genomic DNA by means of the immunoSEQ Assay, a bias-controlled multiplex PCR. The original methods were these. The number of nucleated cells in each sample was estimated from the amplification of reference gene primers within the assay. Sequence reads were collapsed and filtered to measure the absolute abundance of every unique TCRbeta CDR3 rearrangement. For each sample, productive Simpson clonality was calculated as the square root of Simpson's diversity index across productive rearrangements. TCRdb re-hosts the immuneACCESS table, in-frame sequences only. Its copies lack some clones; in the studies checked, an unresolved V gene accounts for under half of them, and the cause for the rest is not known. V, J and clone size were drawn from that table, and D and trimming were deduced from the DNA. The sample table holds under 200,000 clones, of which more than 75% were seen once. The ten largest make up 2% to 3% of the sample.

Collaborating institutions collected whole blood in K2EDTA tubes following their own protocols. For TCRbeta analysis, collaborator samples were shipped as frozen whole blood, as isolated PBMCs, or as DNA extracted from either sample type. The cysteine opens and the phenylalanine closes a CDR3 of 16 amino acids. The read is trimmed to its CDR3 DNA, 48 bases read in frame from base 1. From a lookup of the germline V gene, CDR1 and CDR2 are SGHTA and FQGNSA. The germline V and J ends show losses of 4 bases and 8 bases respectively, and no gene match explains 11 bases of the junction. As regards this clone: Its antigen is not yet known. Base qualities are missing; no much larger clone stands one base away.

This TCR was recovered from a man aged 40-50 years with active or convalescent COVID-19. The V and J genes are TRBV7-2 and TRBJ2-2; 9 junctional bases match TRBD1. Sequencing used peripheral blood. The CDR3 region: CASSSDRGFLKGELFF. The bases read TGTGCCAGCAGCTCGGACAGGGGATTCCTAAAGGGGGAGCTGTTTTTT.